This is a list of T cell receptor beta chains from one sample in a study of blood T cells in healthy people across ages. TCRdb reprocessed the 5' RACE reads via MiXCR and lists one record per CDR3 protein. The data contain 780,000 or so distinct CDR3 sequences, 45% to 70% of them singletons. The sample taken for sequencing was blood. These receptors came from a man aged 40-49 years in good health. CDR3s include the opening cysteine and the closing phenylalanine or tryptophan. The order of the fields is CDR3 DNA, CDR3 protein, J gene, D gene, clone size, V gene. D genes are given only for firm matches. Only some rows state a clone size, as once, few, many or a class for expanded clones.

DNA: TGCAGTGCGCCACAGGGGTCAACTAATGAAAAACTGTTTTTT
CDR3: CSAPQGSTNEKLFF
J: TRBJ1-4
D: TRBD1
size: few
V: TRBV20-1

DNA: TGCGCCAGCAGCGCAGGGGCGCGAGAGACCCAGTACTTC
CDR3: CASSAGARETQYF
J: TRBJ2-5
D: NA
size: few
V: TRBV5-1

DNA: TGCGCCAGCAGCCAAGATTTCGGTGATTCACCCCTCCACTTT
CDR3: CASSQDFGDSPLHF
J: TRBJ1-6
D: NA
size: few
V: TRBV4-3

DNA: TGCAGCGTTGAAGGGTTAAAGAACCGCGGATCCTACGACCAGTACTTC
CDR3: CSVEGLKNRGSYDQYF
J: TRBJ2-4
D: NA
size: NA
V: TRBV29-1

DNA: TGTGCCACTACGACAGGTGTGAGCGGCTACACCTTC
CDR3: CATTTGVSGYTF
J: TRBJ1-2
D: NA
size: few
V: TRBV19

DNA: TGTGCCAGCAGCCAAGACCGGGAGGATGGCTACACCTTC
CDR3: CASSQDREDGYTF
J: TRBJ1-2
D: NA
size: few
V: TRBV3-1

DNA: TGTGCCAGCAGCGTATCAGGGGCCCGGGGGGAGACCCAGTACTTC
CDR3: CASSVSGARGETQYF
J: TRBJ2-5
D: NA
size: NA
V: TRBV9

DNA: TGCAGCGTTACAGGACAGGGAGCAGAAGCTTTCTTT
CDR3: CSVTGQGAEAFF
J: TRBJ1-1
D: TRBD1
size: NA
V: TRBV29-1

DNA: TGCAGTGCTAGAGATCTGGCGGGAGTCTACAATGAGCAGTTCTTC
CDR3: CSARDLAGVYNEQFF
J: TRBJ2-1
D: TRBD2
size: many
V: TRBV20-1

DNA: TGTGCCAGCAGCTTAGCTGTGGCCAGGGGGCACCATACGCAGTATTTT
CDR3: CASSLAVARGHHTQYF
J: TRBJ2-3
D: TRBD1
size: once
V: TRBV7-2

DNA: TGTGCCAGCAGTCCTGCTCAATATAACTATGGCTACACCTTC
CDR3: CASSPAQYNYGYTF
J: TRBJ1-2
D: NA
size: few
V: TRBV12-3/TRBV12-4

DNA: TGTGCCAGCAGACATCGGCCCGGGGAGCTGTTTTTT
CDR3: CASRHRPGELFF
J: TRBJ2-2
D: NA
size: NA
V: TRBV12-3/TRBV12-4

DNA: TGTGCCAGCAGATTATTTGGAGATACGCAGTATTTT
CDR3: CASRLFGDTQYF
J: TRBJ2-3
D: NA
size: NA
V: TRBV12-3/TRBV12-4

DNA: TGTGCCAGCAGCCAACCGGGACTACTATCCTACGAGCAGTACTTC
CDR3: CASSQPGLLSYEQYF
J: TRBJ2-7
D: TRBD2
size: few
V: TRBV3-1

DNA: TGTGCCAGCAGCTCGGGTCGTTGGCTGTTTTTT
CDR3: CASSSGRWLFF
J: TRBJ1-4
D: NA
size: few
V: TRBV7-2

DNA: TGTGCCACCTACTCGGGACAGGGAAAAACTACCGGGGAGCTGTTTTTT
CDR3: CATYSGQGKTTGELFF
J: TRBJ2-2
D: TRBD1
size: NA
V: TRBV15

DNA: TGTGCCAGCAGTGATTCTGGGGGGGCCTTCAATGAGCAGTTCTTC
CDR3: CASSDSGGAFNEQFF
J: TRBJ2-1
D: NA
size: NA
V: TRBV6-4

DNA: TGTGCCACCAGTGATCAAAAAAGGGCCTGGGAGACCCAGTACTTC
CDR3: CATSDQKRAWETQYF
J: TRBJ2-5
D: NA
size: few
V: TRBV24-1

DNA: TGTGCCAGCAGCTTCGACAGGGGTCGCCACGAGCAGTACTTC
CDR3: CASSFDRGRHEQYF
J: TRBJ2-7
D: TRBD1
size: NA
V: TRBV7-3

DNA: TGTGCCGCAAGGGGGGACGGGACTAGCAGCACAGATACGCAGTATTTT
CDR3: CAARGDGTSSTDTQYF
J: TRBJ2-3
D: TRBD2
size: NA
V: TRBV6-5

DNA: TGTGCCAGCAGCCCCCGACCAACAGCGCCGCAGGGGGTCTCTGGGGCCAACGTCCTGACTTTC
CDR3: CASSPRPTAPQGVSGANVLTF
J: TRBJ2-6
D: TRBD1
size: NA
V: TRBV11-1

DNA: TGCACCCCAAGTCCCTCTGGGGCCAACGTCCTGACTTTC
CDR3: CTPSPSGANVLTF
J: TRBJ2-6
D: NA
size: few
V: TRBV20-1

DNA: TGTGCCACCAGTGACCCGGGACAGCCCCGAGGATTGGAGACCCAGTACTTC
CDR3: CATSDPGQPRGLETQYF
J: TRBJ2-5
D: TRBD1
size: NA
V: TRBV24-1

DNA: TGTGCCAGCAGCTTGGGCCCCGCGGCAGAAGGCTATAATTCACCCCTCCACTTT
CDR3: CASSLGPAAEGYNSPLHF
J: TRBJ1-6
D: NA
size: few
V: TRBV13

DNA: TGTGCCAGCAGTTATTTGGACCCAGCCCCGGGAGAGCAGTTCTTC
CDR3: CASSYLDPAPGEQFF
J: TRBJ2-1
D: NA
size: NA
V: TRBV6-5

DNA: TGTGCCAGCAGCTTGTGGGTTCAGAAAGATACGCAGTATTTT
CDR3: CASSLWVQKDTQYF
J: TRBJ2-3
D: NA
size: NA
V: TRBV7-2

DNA: TGTGCCAGCAGTGACTCCGCGGGGAGCCAAGAGACCCAGTACTTC
CDR3: CASSDSAGSQETQYF
J: TRBJ2-5
D: NA
size: NA
V: TRBV6-4

DNA: TGTGCCAGCAGTTCCTCCGGGACAGGGACAGATACGCAGTATTTT
CDR3: CASSSSGTGTDTQYF
J: TRBJ2-3
D: TRBD1
size: few
V: TRBV2

DNA: TGTGCCAGCAGCCGAGATTGGGCTAGCGGGGTACTCACAGATACGCAGTATTTT
CDR3: CASSRDWASGVLTDTQYF
J: TRBJ2-3
D: TRBD2
size: NA
V: TRBV4-2

DNA: TGTGCCAGCAGGCCCCAAGGGGGAGAGACCCAGTACTTC
CDR3: CASRPQGGETQYF
J: TRBJ2-5
D: NA
size: few
V: TRBV7-6

DNA: TGTGCCAGCAGCTCCCCGTCGGCACAAGAGACCCAGTACTTC
CDR3: CASSSPSAQETQYF
J: TRBJ2-5
D: NA
size: NA
V: TRBV7-9

DNA: TGTGCCAGCATTATTCTCGGGGGGTCCAAAGACAATGAGCAGTTCTTC
CDR3: CASIILGGSKDNEQFF
J: TRBJ2-1
D: TRBD2
size: NA
V: TRBV12-3/TRBV12-4

DNA: TGCGCCAGCAGCCAAGTCAAAAGGACAGGGTCGGGCTACGAGCAGTACTTC
CDR3: CASSQVKRTGSGYEQYF
J: TRBJ2-7
D: TRBD1
size: few
V: TRBV4-3

DNA: TGTGCCAGCAGTCCCCCCGGGACTGGGGCCAACGTCCTGACTTTC
CDR3: CASSPPGTGANVLTF
J: TRBJ2-6
D: NA
size: few
V: TRBV28

DNA: TGTGCCAGCAGCCTTTCCCGCGGAGCGAAAACTCAAGAGACCCAGTACTTC
CDR3: CASSLSRGAKTQETQYF
J: TRBJ2-5
D: NA
size: few
V: TRBV4-2

DNA: TGCGCCAGCAGCTTGGAACGGGGGGCGGAAGAGACCCAGTACTTC
CDR3: CASSLERGAEETQYF
J: TRBJ2-5
D: NA
size: few
V: TRBV5-1

DNA: TGTGCCAGCAGTCCCCCCCTAAACTATGGCTACACCTTC
CDR3: CASSPPLNYGYTF
J: TRBJ1-2
D: NA
size: NA
V: TRBV28

DNA: TGCAGTGCTAGCGATGGGGCACTCTATGGCTACACCTTC
CDR3: CSASDGALYGYTF
J: TRBJ1-2
D: NA
size: NA
V: TRBV20-1

DNA: TGTGCCAGCAGCTTATTTCCTGGTTCCCAAGAGACCCAGTACTTC
CDR3: CASSLFPGSQETQYF
J: TRBJ2-5
D: NA
size: NA
V: TRBV7-3

DNA: TGCAGTGCTAGTCAATGGGGGGGGGCTACACAAAACATTCAGTACTTC
CDR3: CSASQWGGATQNIQYF
J: TRBJ2-4
D: NA
size: NA
V: TRBV20-1

DNA: TGCGCCAGCAGCCAAGTGCCTGAGGTGGGAGGTAATGAGCAGTACTTC
CDR3: CASSQVPEVGGNEQYF
J: TRBJ2-5
D: NA
size: many
V: TRBV4-3